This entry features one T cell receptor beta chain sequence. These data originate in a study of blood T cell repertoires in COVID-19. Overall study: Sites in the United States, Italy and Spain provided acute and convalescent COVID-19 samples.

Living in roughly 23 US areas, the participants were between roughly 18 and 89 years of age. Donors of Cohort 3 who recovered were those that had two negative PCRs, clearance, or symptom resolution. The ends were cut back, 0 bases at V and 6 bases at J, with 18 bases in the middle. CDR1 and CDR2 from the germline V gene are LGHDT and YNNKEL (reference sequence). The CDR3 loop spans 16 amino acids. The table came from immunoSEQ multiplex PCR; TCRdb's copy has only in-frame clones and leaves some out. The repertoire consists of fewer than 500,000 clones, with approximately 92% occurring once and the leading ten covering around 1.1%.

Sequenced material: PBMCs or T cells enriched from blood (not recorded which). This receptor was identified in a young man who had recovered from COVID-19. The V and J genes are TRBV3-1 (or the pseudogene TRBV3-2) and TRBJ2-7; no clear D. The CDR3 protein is CASSQDQLVYEREQYF. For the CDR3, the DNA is TGTGCCAGCAGCCAAGATCAGCTAGTATATGAACGCGAGCAGTACTTC.